These 8 T cell receptor beta chains were all obtained from the same sample, sequenced in a study of CD8+ T cells in alopecia areata. Extracted from the samples, RNA was reverse transcribed into cDNA to serve as the sequencing template. Only in-frame clones appear in the TCRdb table, and some are missing; sequencing was by immunoSEQ multiplex PCR. The repertoire includes some 130,000 clones, almost 50% of them detected once, and approximately 18% sits in the top ten. The source was CD8+ T cells sorted from blood, collected at week 0. The receptors stem from a human donor with alopecia areata.

The rearrangement uses TRBV5-6 and TRBJ1-1; TRBD1 is a possible D gene (6 bases). Trimming took 7 bases from V and 0 from J, leaving 13 bases between them. The germline V gene encodes CDR1 SGHDT and CDR2 YYEEEE. This CDR3 is 14 amino acids long. The CDR3 coding sequence is TGTGCCAGCGCGGGGACACCTATGAACACTGAAGCTTTCTTT. Translation: CASAGTPMNTEAFF.

The chain employs TRBV4-1 and TRBJ1-2; no firm D call. The germline V gene has CDR1 MGHRA and CDR2 YSYEKL. The CDR3 loop spans 15 amino acids. Trimming removed 1 base from V and 1 base from J, with 10 bases in between. The CDR3 DNA is TGCGCCAGCAGCCAAGTTCTTAGAGATAACTATGGCTACACCTTC. This codes for CASSQVLRDNYGYTF.

The rearrangement uses TRBV6-6 and TRBJ2-2, with 7 bases aligning to TRBD2. V lost 7 bases, J lost 1 base, and 3 bases stayed unmatched. The germline gives CDR1 MNHNY, CDR2 SVGAGI (reference sequence). The CDR3 spans 14 residues. The CDR3 nucleotides are TGTGCCAGCATCGGCGGGGGGAACACCGGGGAGCTGTTTTTT. Translating it yields CASIGGGNTGELFF.

The chain employs TRBV30 and TRBJ1-1, with D unclear. Trimming stripped 0 bases from V and 5 bases from J, with 22 bases between. Germline CDR1 reads GTSNPN; CDR2 reads SVGIG (reference sequence). This CDR3 has 17 residues. The CDR3 region has the DNA TGTGCCTGGAGTGTACCGGAGGCCCGATATTCTAAAACTGAAGCTTTCTTT. Translating it yields CAWSVPEARYSKTEAFF.

In its sample, this clone was seen many times. The chain joins TRBV11-2 to TRBJ2-2; D is unclear. The V end lost 0 bases, the J end lost 9 bases, and 5 bases lay between the germline ends. The V gene's germline CDR1 is SGHAT and CDR2 FQNNGV. The CDR3 runs 12 residues. The CDR3 coding sequence is TGTGCCAGCAGCTTAGATCGTCGGGAGCTGTTTTTT. Residues: CASSLDRRELFF.

The CDR3 region is CASRQGQGNQPQHF. The CDR3 DNA follows: TGTGCCAGCAGGCAGGGACAGGGCAATCAGCCCCAGCATTTT. The rearrangement uses TRBV2 and TRBJ1-5; the match to TRBD1 covers 8 bases. This CDR3 contains 14 residues. The germline V gene encodes CDR1 SNHLY and CDR2 FYNNEI. Trimming took 6 bases from V and 2 from J; bases not matched to a gene: 3.

This chain joins TRBV25-1 and TRBJ1-2; D remains unclear. The CDR3 extends over 13 amino acids. With 2 bases removed from V and 4 bases from J, the gap between germline ends came to 8 bases. Germline-derived CDR1 and CDR2 are MGHDK and SYGVNS. In nucleotides, the CDR3 is TGTGCCAGCAGTGAAGGGAACAGCTATGGCTACACCTTC. This gives the protein CASSEGNSYGYTF.

The chain employs TRBV13 and TRBJ2-7; 9 nucleotides match TRBD1. V lost 4 bases to trimming and J lost 4 bases; unmatched junction nucleotides: 11. This CDR3 is built from 16 residues. Germline lookup yields CDR1 PRHDT and CDR2 FYEKMQ (reference sequence). The CDR3 sequence: CASSYLGAGQGYEQYF. The CDR3 region has the DNA TGTGCCAGCAGCTACCTGGGGGCAGGACAGGGGTACGAGCAGTACTTC.